The 5 T cell receptor beta chains given below trace back to one sample, sequenced in a study of beta chain features in type 1 diabetes. The entirety of the isolated RNA underwent reverse transcription, so expressed TCRB transcripts were sequenced. Only in-frame clones appear in the TCRdb table, and some are missing; sequencing was by immunoSEQ multiplex PCR. The sample shows 550,000 to 850,000 clones, around an eighth of them seen only once. Findings and caveats of the study: Patients with Type 1 diabetes showed moderately but significantly shorter TCRB CDR3s in all four CD4+ subsets.

Their antigen targets remain unknown. Sequencing was performed on naive CD4+ T cells from blood. The receptors derive from a man between 18 and 29 years old with type 1 diabetes.

This clone has just a few counts. The same CDR3 arises from other DNA sequences in this sample as well. The genes are TRBV4-1 and TRBJ1-1; the D gene is possibly TRBD1 (6 bases). CDR3 length: 14 residues. V gave up 3 bases and J gave up 5 bases, with 13 bases separating them. Germline CDR1 and CDR2: MGHRA and YSYEKL. In DNA, the CDR3 is TGCGCCAGCAGCCAGCCAGGGGTGGGGACTGAAGCTTTCTTT. Translating gives CASSQPGVGTEAFF.

The rearrangement joins TRBV5-6 to TRBJ1-5; TRBD1 is a possible D gene (5 bases). This CDR3 has 14 residues. Trimming stripped 5 bases from V and 2 bases from J, with 11 bases between. CDR1 and CDR2 (germline): SGHDT, YYEEEE. DNA for the CDR3: TGTGCCAGCAGTCCCCTGGGGGGCAATCAGCCCCAGCATTTT. This gives the protein CASSPLGGNQPQHF.

The chain joins TRBV6-1 to TRBJ1-3; D gene unclear. Trimming cost V 2 bases and J 7 bases, with 6 bases left between them. Germline lookup yields CDR1 MNHNS and CDR2 SASEGT. This CDR3 contains 12 residues. The chain's CDR3 is CASSELRNTIYF. In nucleotides, the CDR3 is TGTGCCAGCAGTGAATTGAGGAACACCATATATTTT.

The rearrangement links TRBV4-1 to TRBJ2-3, with D perhaps being TRBD1 or TRBD2 (5 bases each). The V end lost 2 bases, the J end lost 9 bases, and 12 bases lay between the germline ends. Per germline, CDR1 MGHRA and CDR2 YSYEKL. The CDR3 length is 13 residues. This CDR3 is CASSQFSRETQYF. The CDR3 DNA follows: TGCGCCAGCAGCCAATTTAGCAGGGAGACGCAGTATTTT.

This clone was seen only a few times. V is TRBV5-5 and J is TRBJ2-3; possible D gene TRBD2, 6 bases. The V end lost 0 bases, the J end lost 5 bases, and 10 bases lay between the germline ends. The length of the CDR3 is 14 residues. Germline V gene data show CDR1 as SGHKS and CDR2 as YYEKEE (reference sequence). CDR3 nucleotide sequence: TGTGCCAGCAGCTTGGAGTGGACTATAGATACGCAGTATTTT. Its protein is CASSLEWTIDTQYF.